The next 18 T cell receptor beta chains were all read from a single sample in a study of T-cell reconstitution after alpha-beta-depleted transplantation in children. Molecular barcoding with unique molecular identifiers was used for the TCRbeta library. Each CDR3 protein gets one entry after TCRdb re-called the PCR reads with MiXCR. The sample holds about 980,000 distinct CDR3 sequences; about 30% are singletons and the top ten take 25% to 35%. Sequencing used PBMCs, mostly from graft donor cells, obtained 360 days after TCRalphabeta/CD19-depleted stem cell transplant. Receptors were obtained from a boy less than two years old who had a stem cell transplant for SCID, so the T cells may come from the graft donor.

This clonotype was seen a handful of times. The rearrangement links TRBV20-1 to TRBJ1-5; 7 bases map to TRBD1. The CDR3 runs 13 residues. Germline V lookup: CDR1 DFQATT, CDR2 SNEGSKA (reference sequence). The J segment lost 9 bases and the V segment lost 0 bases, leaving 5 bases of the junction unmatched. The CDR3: CSARDRGDAPQHF. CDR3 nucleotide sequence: TGCAGTGCTAGAGACAGGGGGGATGCGCCCCAGCATTTT.

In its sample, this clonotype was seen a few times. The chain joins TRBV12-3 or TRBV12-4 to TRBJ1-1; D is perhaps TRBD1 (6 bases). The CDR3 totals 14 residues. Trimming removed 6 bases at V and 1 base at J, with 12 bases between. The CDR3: CASRPQGKNTEAFF. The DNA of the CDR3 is TGTGCCAGCAGGCCGCAGGGGAAGAACACTGAAGCTTTCTTT.

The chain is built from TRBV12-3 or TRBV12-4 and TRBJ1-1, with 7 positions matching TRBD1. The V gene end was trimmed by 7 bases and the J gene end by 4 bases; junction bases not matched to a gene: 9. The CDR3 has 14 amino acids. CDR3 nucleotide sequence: TGTGCCAGCACCCTCGACAGGGAGGCCACTGAAGCTTTCTTT. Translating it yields CASTLDREATEAFF.

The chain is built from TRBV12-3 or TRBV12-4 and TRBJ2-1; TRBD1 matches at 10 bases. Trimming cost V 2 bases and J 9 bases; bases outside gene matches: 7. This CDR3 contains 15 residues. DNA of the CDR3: TGTGCCAGCAGTTTACATGGGACAGGGGACGCTGAGCAGTTCTTC. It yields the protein CASSLHGTGDAEQFF.

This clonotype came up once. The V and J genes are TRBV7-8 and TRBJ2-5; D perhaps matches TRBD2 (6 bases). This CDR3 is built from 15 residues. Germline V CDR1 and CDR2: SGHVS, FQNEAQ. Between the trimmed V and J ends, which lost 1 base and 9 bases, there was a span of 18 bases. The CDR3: CASSLGLWVGGAQYF. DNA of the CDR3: TGTGCCAGCAGCTTAGGGTTGTGGGTAGGAGGGGCCCAGTACTTC.

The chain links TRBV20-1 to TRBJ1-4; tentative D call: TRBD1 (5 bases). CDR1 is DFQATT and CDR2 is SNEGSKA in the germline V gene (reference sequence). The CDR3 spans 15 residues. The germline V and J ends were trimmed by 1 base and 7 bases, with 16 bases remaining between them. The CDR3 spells CSARAYRRGGEKLFF. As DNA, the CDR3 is TGCAGTGCTAGAGCGTACAGGAGGGGTGGTGAAAAACTGTTTTTT.

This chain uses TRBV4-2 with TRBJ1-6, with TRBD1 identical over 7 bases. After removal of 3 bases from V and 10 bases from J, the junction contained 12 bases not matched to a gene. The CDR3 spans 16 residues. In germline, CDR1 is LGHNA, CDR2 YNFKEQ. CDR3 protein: CASSQREGGAGSPLHF. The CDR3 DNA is TGTGCCAGCAGCCAGCGGGAAGGGGGCGCGGGGTCACCCCTCCACTTT.

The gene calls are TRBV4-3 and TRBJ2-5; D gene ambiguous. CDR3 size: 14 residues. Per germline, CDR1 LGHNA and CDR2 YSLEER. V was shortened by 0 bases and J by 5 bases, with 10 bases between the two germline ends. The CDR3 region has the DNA TGCGCCAGCAGCCAAGATGGGGTTGGGGAGACCCAGTACTTC. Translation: CASSQDGVGETQYF.

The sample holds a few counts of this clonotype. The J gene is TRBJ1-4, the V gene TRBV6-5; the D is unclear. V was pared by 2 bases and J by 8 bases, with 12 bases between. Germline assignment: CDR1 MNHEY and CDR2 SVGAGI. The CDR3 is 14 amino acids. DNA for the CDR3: TGTGCCAGCAGTTACCAAGGGTTTGGGGAAAAACTGTTTTTT. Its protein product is CASSYQGFGEKLFF.

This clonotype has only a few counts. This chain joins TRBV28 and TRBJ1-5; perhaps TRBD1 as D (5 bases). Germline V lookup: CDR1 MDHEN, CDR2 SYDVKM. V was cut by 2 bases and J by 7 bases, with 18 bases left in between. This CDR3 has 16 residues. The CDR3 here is CASSLIRRGVGQPQHF. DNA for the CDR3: TGTGCCAGCAGTTTAATTCGGAGAGGGGTCGGGCAGCCCCAGCATTTT.

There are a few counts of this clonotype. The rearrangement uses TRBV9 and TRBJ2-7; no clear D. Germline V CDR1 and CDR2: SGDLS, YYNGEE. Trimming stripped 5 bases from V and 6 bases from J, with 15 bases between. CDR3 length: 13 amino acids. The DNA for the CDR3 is TGTGCCAGCAGTCGTCCGGACGGATCCGAGCAGTACTTC. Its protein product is CASSRPDGSEQYF.

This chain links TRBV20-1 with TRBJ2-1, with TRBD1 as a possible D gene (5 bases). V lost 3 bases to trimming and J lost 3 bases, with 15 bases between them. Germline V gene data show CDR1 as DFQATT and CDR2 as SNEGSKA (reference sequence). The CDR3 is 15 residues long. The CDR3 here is CSARDTRYLYNEQFF. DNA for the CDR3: TGCAGTGCTAGGGACACCCGTTACCTCTACAATGAGCAGTTCTTC.

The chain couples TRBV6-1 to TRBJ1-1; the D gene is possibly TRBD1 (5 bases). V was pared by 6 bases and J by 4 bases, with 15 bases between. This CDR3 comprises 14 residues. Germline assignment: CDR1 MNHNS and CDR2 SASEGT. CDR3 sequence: CASSGGVGVTEAFF. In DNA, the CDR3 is TGTGCCAGCAGCGGCGGGGTGGGGGTCACTGAAGCTTTCTTT.

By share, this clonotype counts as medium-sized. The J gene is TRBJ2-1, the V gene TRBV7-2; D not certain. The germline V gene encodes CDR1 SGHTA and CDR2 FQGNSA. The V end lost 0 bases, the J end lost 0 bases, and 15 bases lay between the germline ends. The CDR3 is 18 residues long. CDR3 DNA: TGTGCCAGCAGCTTAGCGCTGGTAGTTCCCCTCTCCTACAATGAGCAGTTCTTC. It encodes CASSLALVVPLSYNEQFF.

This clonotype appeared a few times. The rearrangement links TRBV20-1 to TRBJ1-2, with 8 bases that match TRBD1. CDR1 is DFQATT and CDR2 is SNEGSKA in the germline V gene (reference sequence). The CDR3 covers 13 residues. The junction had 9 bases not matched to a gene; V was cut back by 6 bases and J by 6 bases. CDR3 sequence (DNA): TGCAGTGCCACGGGACAGGTCTACGATGGCTACACCTTC. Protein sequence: CSATGQVYDGYTF.

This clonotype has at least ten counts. The CDR3 nucleotides read TGCGCCAGCAGCTTGGCTGGCCCGAATGAGCAGTTCTTC. Translating gives CASSLAGPNEQFF. V is TRBV5-1 and J is TRBJ2-1; no firm D call. This CDR3 has 13 residues. V was cut by 0 bases and J by 7 bases, with 8 bases left in between. CDR1 and CDR2 from the germline V gene are SGHRS and YFSETQ. The variable domain in full, with the rest retrieved from reference TRBV5-1 and TRBJ2-1, is KAGVTQTPRYLIKTRGQQVTLSCSPISGHRSVSWYQQTPGQGLQFLFEYFSETQRNKGNFPGRFSGRQFSNSRSEMNVSTLELGDSALYLCASSLAGPNEQFFGPGTRLTVL.

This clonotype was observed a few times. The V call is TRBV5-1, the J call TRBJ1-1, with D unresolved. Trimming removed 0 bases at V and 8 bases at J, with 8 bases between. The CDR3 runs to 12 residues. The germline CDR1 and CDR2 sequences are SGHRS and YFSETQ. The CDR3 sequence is CASSLDAHEAFF. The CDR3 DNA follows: TGCGCCAGCAGCTTGGACGCCCACGAAGCTTTCTTT.

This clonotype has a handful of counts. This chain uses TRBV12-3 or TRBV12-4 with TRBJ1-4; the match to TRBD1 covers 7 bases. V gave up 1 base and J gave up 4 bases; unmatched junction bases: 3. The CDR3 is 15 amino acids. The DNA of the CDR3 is TGTGCCAGCAGTTTAGGGGGACAGATTAATGAAAAACTGTTTTTT. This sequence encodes CASSLGGQINEKLFF.